The rows below give T cell receptor beta chains drawn from one sample of a study of blood T cell repertoires in COVID-19. The data were produced by immunoSEQ multiplex PCR, yet TCRdb's version contains in-frame clones alone and is incomplete. The sample has about 150,000 clones; about 86% are singletons. Sequenced input: peripheral blood. Source of these receptors: a man aged 70 or older with acute or convalescent COVID-19. Each CDR3 is given with its conserved first and last residue. Each record gives: CDR3 length, clone size, V gene, J gene, D gene, CDR3 protein, CDR3 DNA. A D gene is named only where the DNA matches it firmly. For some rows the clone size is stated as once, few or many, or as a class when expanded; others skip it.

cdr3_length: 16
clone_size: .
v_call: TRBV4-2
j_call: TRBJ2-7
d_call: TRBD2
cdr3_aa: CASSQEGTNSNYEQYF
cdr3_nt: TGTGCCAGCAGCCAAGAGGGGACTAATAGTAACTACGAGCAGTACTTC

cdr3_length: 20
clone_size: .
v_call: TRBV10-1
j_call: TRBJ2-1
d_call: .
cdr3_aa: CASSEPRGVLGGRPYNEQFF
cdr3_nt: TGCGCCAGCAGTGAGCCCAGGGGGGTCTTGGGCGGGAGGCCCTACAATGAGCAGTTCTTC

cdr3_length: 13
clone_size: few
v_call: TRBV15
j_call: TRBJ1-1
d_call: .
cdr3_aa: CATSRDRGTEAFF
cdr3_nt: TGTGCCACCAGCAGGGACAGAGGAACTGAAGCTTTCTTT

cdr3_length: 17
clone_size: .
v_call: TRBV6-2/TRBV6-3
j_call: TRBJ2-1
d_call: TRBD2
cdr3_aa: CASSTRQREVSYNEQFF
cdr3_nt: TGTGCCAGCAGTACCCGTCAGCGGGAGGTCTCCTACAATGAGCAGTTCTTC

cdr3_length: 13
clone_size: .
v_call: TRBV5-8
j_call: TRBJ2-1
d_call: .
cdr3_aa: CASSLDLGDEQFF
cdr3_nt: TGTGCCAGCAGCTTGGACCTGGGCGATGAGCAGTTCTTC

cdr3_length: 15
clone_size: .
v_call: TRBV7-3
j_call: TRBJ2-5
d_call: TRBD1
cdr3_aa: CASSPGTGFYETQYF
cdr3_nt: TGTGCCAGCAGCCCCGGGACAGGGTTTTACGAGACCCAGTACTTC

cdr3_length: 11
clone_size: .
v_call: TRBV5-5
j_call: TRBJ1-2
d_call: .
cdr3_aa: CASTTAFGYTF
cdr3_nt: TGTGCCAGCACTACAGCATTCGGCTACACCTTC

cdr3_length: 13
clone_size: .
v_call: TRBV30
j_call: TRBJ2-2
d_call: .
cdr3_aa: CAWSALHTGELFF
cdr3_nt: TGTGCCTGGAGTGCCCTCCACACCGGGGAGCTGTTTTTT

cdr3_length: 14
clone_size: .
v_call: TRBV19
j_call: TRBJ2-7
d_call: .
cdr3_aa: CASSKQGISYEQYF
cdr3_nt: TGTGCCAGTAGTAAACAGGGTATCTCCTACGAGCAGTACTTC

cdr3_length: 15
clone_size: .
v_call: TRBV5-6
j_call: TRBJ2-3
d_call: TRBD2
cdr3_aa: CASSWRDYHTDTQYF
cdr3_nt: TGTGCCAGCAGCTGGCGGGACTACCACACAGATACGCAGTATTTT

cdr3_length: 13
clone_size: .
v_call: TRBV14
j_call: TRBJ2-7
d_call: .
cdr3_aa: CASSQVTGYEQYF
cdr3_nt: TGTGCCAGCAGCCAAGTGACAGGCTACGAGCAGTACTTC

cdr3_length: 13
clone_size: .
v_call: TRBV19
j_call: TRBJ1-1
d_call: .
cdr3_aa: CASSIIGSAEAFF
cdr3_nt: TGTGCCAGTAGTATCATTGGGAGCGCTGAAGCTTTCTTT

cdr3_length: 13
clone_size: .
v_call: TRBV28
j_call: TRBJ2-4
d_call: TRBD1
cdr3_aa: CASTTGTKNIQYF
cdr3_nt: TGTGCCAGTACGACAGGGACCAAAAACATTCAGTACTTC

cdr3_length: 15
clone_size: .
v_call: TRBV12-5
j_call: TRBJ1-5
d_call: .
cdr3_aa: CASGLAPEGGQPQHF
cdr3_nt: TGTGCTAGTGGTTTGGCCCCGGAGGGGGGGCAGCCCCAGCATTTT

cdr3_length: 19
clone_size: .
v_call: TRBV6-1
j_call: TRBJ1-5
d_call: TRBD1
cdr3_aa: CASSEVVGGVGSSNQPQHF
cdr3_nt: TGTGCCAGCAGTGAAGTCGTAGGGGGCGTTGGTTCGAGCAATCAGCCCCAGCATTTT

cdr3_length: 14
clone_size: .
v_call: TRBV9
j_call: TRBJ2-7
d_call: .
cdr3_aa: CASSADRPDYEQYF
cdr3_nt: TGTGCCAGCAGCGCAGACAGGCCCGACTACGAGCAGTACTTC

cdr3_length: 17
clone_size: .
v_call: TRBV2
j_call: TRBJ2-7
d_call: TRBD2
cdr3_aa: CASSDVAGNRGWYEQYF
cdr3_nt: TGTGCCAGCAGTGACGTAGCGGGAAATCGGGGATGGTACGAGCAGTACTTC

cdr3_length: 11
clone_size: .
v_call: TRBV20-1
j_call: TRBJ2-7
d_call: TRBD1
cdr3_aa: CSATAGGEQYF
cdr3_nt: TGCAGTGCTACCGCAGGGGGCGAGCAGTACTTC

cdr3_length: 16
clone_size: .
v_call: TRBV3-1/TRBV3-2
j_call: TRBJ2-7
d_call: .
cdr3_aa: CASSQGGRRGSYEQYF
cdr3_nt: TGTGCCAGCAGCCAAGGAGGGAGGAGGGGCTCCTACGAGCAGTACTTC

cdr3_length: 13
clone_size: .
v_call: TRBV25-1
j_call: TRBJ2-7
d_call: TRBD2
cdr3_aa: CASRTSGSYEQYF
cdr3_nt: TGTGCCAGCCGGACTAGCGGATCCTACGAGCAGTACTTC

cdr3_length: 16
clone_size: .
v_call: TRBV28
j_call: TRBJ2-1
d_call: TRBD2
cdr3_aa: CASSLSRAGGHNEQFF
cdr3_nt: TGTGCCAGCAGTTTATCACGAGCGGGAGGGCACAATGAGCAGTTCTTC

cdr3_length: 16
clone_size: .
v_call: TRBV3-1/TRBV3-2
j_call: TRBJ1-4
d_call: TRBD1
cdr3_aa: CASSPRDRRGNEKLFF
cdr3_nt: TGTGCCAGCAGCCCAAGGGACAGGCGGGGGAATGAAAAACTGTTTTTT

cdr3_length: 17
clone_size: .
v_call: TRBV7-9
j_call: TRBJ2-5
d_call: TRBD1
cdr3_aa: CASSLRDRGGGQETQYF
cdr3_nt: TGTGCCAGCAGCTTAAGGGACAGGGGAGGAGGCCAAGAGACCCAGTACTTC

cdr3_length: 16
clone_size: .
v_call: TRBV7-2
j_call: TRBJ2-3
d_call: TRBD2
cdr3_aa: CASSLRSGRATDTQYF
cdr3_nt: TGTGCCAGCAGCCTGCGTAGCGGGAGGGCCACAGATACGCAGTATTTT

cdr3_length: 15
clone_size: .
v_call: TRBV6-5
j_call: TRBJ2-3
d_call: .
cdr3_aa: CASSYGGSLTDTQYF
cdr3_nt: TGTGCCAGCAGTTACGGGGGGAGCCTCACAGATACGCAGTATTTT

cdr3_length: 15
clone_size: .
v_call: TRBV10-3
j_call: TRBJ2-1
d_call: TRBD1
cdr3_aa: CAINSGTGTYNEQFF
cdr3_nt: TGTGCCATCAATTCCGGGACAGGGACCTACAATGAGCAGTTCTTC

cdr3_length: 10
clone_size: .
v_call: TRBV6-5
j_call: TRBJ2-1
d_call: .
cdr3_aa: CANVQHEQFF
cdr3_nt: TGTGCCAACGTACAACATGAGCAGTTCTTC

cdr3_length: 13
clone_size: once
v_call: TRBV11-3
j_call: TRBJ1-1
d_call: .
cdr3_aa: CASSLAPGTEAFF
cdr3_nt: TGTGCCAGCAGCTTAGCGCCAGGGACTGAAGCTTTCTTT

cdr3_length: 16
clone_size: few
v_call: TRBV3-1/TRBV3-2
j_call: TRBJ2-7
d_call: TRBD2
cdr3_aa: CASSQGPGGATYEQYF
cdr3_nt: TGTGCCAGCAGCCAAGGCCCGGGGGGAGCTACCTACGAGCAGTACTTC

cdr3_length: 14
clone_size: once
v_call: TRBV6-6
j_call: TRBJ2-1
d_call: TRBD1
cdr3_aa: CASSTGARPNEQFF
cdr3_nt: TGTGCCAGCAGTACAGGGGCCCGACCCAATGAGCAGTTCTTC

cdr3_length: 13
clone_size: .
v_call: TRBV7-2
j_call: TRBJ1-6
d_call: .
cdr3_aa: CASSLVTDSPLHF
cdr3_nt: TGTGCCAGCAGCTTAGTAACAGATTCACCCCTCCACTTT

cdr3_length: 14
clone_size: .
v_call: TRBV24-1
j_call: TRBJ2-5
d_call: TRBD2
cdr3_aa: CATSLSGSGETQYF
cdr3_nt: TGTGCCACCAGTTTAAGCGGGAGTGGAGAGACCCAGTACTTC

cdr3_length: 14
clone_size: .
v_call: TRBV5-1
j_call: TRBJ2-7
d_call: TRBD1
cdr3_aa: CASSAGTGGREQYF
cdr3_nt: TGCGCCAGCAGCGCCGGGACAGGGGGAAGGGAGCAGTACTTC

cdr3_length: 14
clone_size: .
v_call: TRBV6-2/TRBV6-3
j_call: TRBJ2-2
d_call: .
cdr3_aa: CASSYSTNTGELFF
cdr3_nt: TGTGCCAGCAGTTATTCCACGAACACCGGGGAGCTGTTTTTT

cdr3_length: 14
clone_size: .
v_call: TRBV29-1
j_call: TRBJ2-6
d_call: .
cdr3_aa: CSVEGRSGANVLTF
cdr3_nt: TGCAGCGTTGAAGGCAGGTCTGGGGCCAACGTCCTGACTTTC

cdr3_length: 19
clone_size: .
v_call: TRBV6-2/TRBV6-3
j_call: TRBJ2-2
d_call: TRBD2
cdr3_aa: CASSYQTPGTSGSTGELFF
cdr3_nt: TGTGCCAGCAGTTACCAGACCCCCGGGACTAGCGGGAGTACCGGGGAGCTGTTTTTT

cdr3_length: 13
clone_size: once
v_call: TRBV29-1
j_call: TRBJ2-3
d_call: TRBD2
cdr3_aa: CSVGLAGRPTGYF
cdr3_nt: TGCAGCGTAGGACTAGCGGGAAGACCTACCGGGTATTTT

cdr3_length: 19
clone_size: .
v_call: TRBV5-1
j_call: TRBJ1-5
d_call: TRBD1
cdr3_aa: CASSLGDRDRGPNDQPQHF
cdr3_nt: TGCGCCAGCAGCTTGGGAGACCGGGACAGGGGACCCAACGATCAGCCCCAGCATTTT

cdr3_length: 16
clone_size: .
v_call: TRBV18
j_call: TRBJ1-5
d_call: TRBD1
cdr3_aa: CASSFGGQGATQPQHF
cdr3_nt: TGTGCCAGCTCCTTCGGAGGACAGGGGGCGACTCAGCCCCAGCATTTT

cdr3_length: 13
clone_size: .
v_call: TRBV19
j_call: TRBJ2-5
d_call: .
cdr3_aa: CASSIGGEETQYF
cdr3_nt: TGTGCCAGTAGTATTGGAGGAGAAGAGACCCAGTACTTC

cdr3_length: 16
clone_size: few
v_call: TRBV21-1
j_call: TRBJ2-1
d_call: .
cdr3_aa: CASSKGGEHGYNEQFF
cdr3_nt: TGTGCCAGCAGCAAAGGGGGGGAGCACGGCTACAATGAGCAGTTCTTC

cdr3_length: 11
clone_size: .
v_call: TRBV7-8
j_call: TRBJ2-3
d_call: .
cdr3_aa: CASSQLDTQYF
cdr3_nt: TGTGCCAGCAGCCAACTAGATACGCAGTATTTT

cdr3_length: 15
clone_size: .
v_call: TRBV30
j_call: TRBJ1-1
d_call: .
cdr3_aa: CAWSPPLTGNTEAFF
cdr3_nt: TGTGCCTGGAGTCCGCCCCTGACAGGGAACACTGAAGCTTTCTTT

cdr3_length: 11
clone_size: .
v_call: TRBV20-1
j_call: TRBJ1-2
d_call: .
cdr3_aa: CSVPTDYGYTF
cdr3_nt: TGCAGTGTCCCGACAGACTATGGCTACACCTTC

cdr3_length: 17
clone_size: few
v_call: TRBV19
j_call: TRBJ1-5
d_call: TRBD1
cdr3_aa: CASTPRGLMVSNQPQHF
cdr3_nt: TGTGCCAGTACCCCCAGGGGGCTGATGGTAAGCAATCAGCCCCAGCATTTT